The next 25 T cell receptor beta chains were all read from a single sample in a study of T cells in localized non-small cell lung cancer. TCRdb's table, derived via immunoSEQ multiplex PCR, lists solely in-frame clones and lacks some. The sample includes approximately 47,000 clones, about 88% of them seen just once. This sample comprised PBMCs, obtained before any cancer treatment. Source of these receptors: a man between 35 and 75 years old with stage II lung adenocarcinoma.

Here the CDR3 DNA reads TGTGCCAGCAGCTCCTATAATTCACCCCTCCACTTT. Amino acids: CASSSYNSPLHF. This chain joins TRBV7-9 and TRBJ1-6; no definite D call. Deletions cut 4 bases from V and 2 bases from J, with 0 bases between. Germline assignment: CDR1 SEHNR and CDR2 FQNEAQ (reference sequence). The CDR3 spans 12 residues.

This chain joins TRBV11-2 and TRBJ1-2; D is undetermined. With 0 bases removed from V and 4 bases from J, the gap between germline ends came to 12 bases. The germline V gene encodes CDR1 SGHAT and CDR2 FQNNGV. The CDR3 has 15 residues. The CDR3 region has the DNA TGTGCCAGCAGCTTAGACCGGGAGACGCTCTATGGCTACACCTTC. Translated: CASSLDRETLYGYTF.

With regard to this clone: It is likely a read error, because the conserved phenylalanine at the end of the CDR3 is missing. It is unclear where the CDR3 begins or ends on the DNA, so no DNA is shown, and the CDR3 is as TCRdb lists it. This rearrangement joins TRBV5-6 to TRBJ1-2. Germline V gene sequence: CDR1 SGHDT, CDR2 YYEEEE. The length of the CDR3 is 12 amino acids, counting both ends. The CDR3 sequence is CASSLRGRGPLL.

The CDR3 nucleotides are TGTGCCAGCACCCAGTTGGGGGATCCGTCCGATGAGCAGTTCTTC. It encodes CASTQLGDPSDEQFF. This rearrangement joins TRBV9 to TRBJ2-1, with D perhaps TRBD1 or TRBD2 (5 bases each). Germline V gene sequence: CDR1 SGDLS, CDR2 YYNGEE. The length of the CDR3 is 15 residues. The V end was cut by 6 bases, the J end by 8 bases, with 21 bases between. The full variable domain, rest sourced from reference TRBV9 and TRBJ2-1, is DSGVTQTPKHLITATGQRVTLRCSPRSGDLSVYWYQQSLDQGLQFLIQYYNGEERAKGNILERFSAQQFPDLHSELNLSSLELGDSALYFCASTQLGDPSDEQFFGPGTRLTVL.

The J gene is TRBJ1-3, the V gene TRBV14; D remains unclear. CDR1 and CDR2 (germline): SGHDN, FVKESK. V was shortened by 5 bases and J by 1 base, with 18 bases between the two germline ends. This CDR3 comprises 17 residues. CDR3 DNA: TGTGCCAGCAGCTTGGGTCATACTCAGGTTTCTGGAAACACCATATATTTT. This gives the protein CASSLGHTQVSGNTIYF. The entire variable domain, with the rest obtained from reference TRBV14 and TRBJ1-3, is as follows: EAGVTQFPSHSVIEKGQTVTLRCDPISGHDNLYWYRRVMGKEIKFLLHFVKESKQDESGMPNNRFLAERTGGTYSTLKVQPAELEDSGVYFCASSLGHTQVSGNTIYFGEGSWLTVV.

This clone was picked up one time. The chain links TRBV7-2 to TRBJ1-6; D is ambiguous. Trimming cost V 5 bases and J 7 bases, with 6 bases left between them. Germline CDR1 reads SGHTA; CDR2 reads FQGNSA. There are 12 residues in the CDR3. The DNA for the CDR3 is TGTGCCAGCAGCCTTCAAAATTCACCCCTCCACTTT. This sequence encodes CASSLQNSPLHF.

The chain recombines TRBV5-1 with TRBJ1-1, with D tentatively TRBD1 (6 bases). The CDR3 totals 14 residues. Germline V CDR1 and CDR2: SGHRS, YFSETQ. Deletions cut 4 bases from V and 4 bases from J, with 14 bases between. The CDR3 nucleotides read TGCGCCAGCAGCCGTGGGGGCAGGATCACTGAAGCTTTCTTT. This translates into CASSRGGRITEAFF.

The CDR3 DNA is TGTGCCAGCAGCTTAGCGGGGGGCCGGGCAAATCAGCCCCAGCATTTT. Protein: CASSLAGGRANQPQHF. This chain connects TRBV7-8 to TRBJ1-5; a weak D match, TRBD1 (6 bases). The CDR3 consists of 16 residues. Trimming left V 0 bases short and J 4 bases short, with 13 bases between. Per germline, CDR1 SGHVS and CDR2 FQNEAQ. Full variable domain (missing parts from reference TRBV7-8 and TRBJ1-5): GAGVSQSPRYKVAKRGQDVALRCDPISGHVSLFWYQQALGQGPEFLTYFQNEAQLDKSGLPSDRFFAERPEGSVSTLKIQRTQQEDSAVYLCASSLAGGRANQPQHFGDGTRLSIL.

CDR3 DNA: TGCGCCAGCAGTCAATCGAGAGGGTCGGGTGGAAACACCATATATTTT. This translates into CASSQSRGSGGNTIYF. The chain combines TRBV23-1 with TRBJ1-3; D unclear. TRBV23-1 is assigned to the ORF class and has an uncertain function. V lost 0 bases and J lost 3, with 12 bases in between. The CDR3 length is 16 residues.

The V call is TRBV9, the J call TRBJ1-4; D ambiguous. The CDR3 is made up of 14 amino acids. Germline CDR1 SGDLS, CDR2 YYNGEE. V was clipped by 4 bases and J by 7 bases, with 14 bases between them. CDR3 loop: CASSSTTGSEKLFF. CDR3 DNA sequence: TGTGCCAGCAGCTCCACGACGGGGAGTGAAAAACTGTTTTTT.

The chain combines TRBV4-1 with TRBJ2-1, with 8 bases identical to TRBD2. Trimming at V came to 3 bases and at J to 7 bases, leaving 14 bases not matched to a gene. CDR1 is MGHRA, CDR2 YSYEKL, per germline. This CDR3 comprises 17 residues. CDR3 amino acids: CASSHSLAGTAGNEQFF. The CDR3 nucleotides are TGCGCCAGCAGCCACTCCTTAGCGGGGACCGCTGGGAATGAGCAGTTCTTC.

This rearrangement joins TRBV28 to TRBJ1-2, with D maybe TRBD1 (6 bases). The CDR3 has 12 residues. The germline V and J ends were trimmed by 5 bases and 4 bases, with 8 bases remaining between them. Germline CDR1 reads MDHEN; CDR2 reads SYDVKM. CDR3 DNA sequence: TGTGCCAGCAGTCTGGACAGCTATGGCTACACCTTC. Translated: CASSLDSYGYTF.

V gene TRBV6-5 combines with J gene TRBJ2-2; D gene unclear. Per germline, CDR1 MNHEY and CDR2 SVGAGI. Trimming stripped 2 bases from V and 4 bases from J, with 11 bases between. This CDR3 contains 15 residues. For the CDR3, the DNA is TGTGCCAGCAGTTACGATTGGAGCAGCACCGGGGAGCTGTTTTTT. The encoded protein is CASSYDWSSTGELFF.

The chain recombines TRBV6-1 with TRBJ1-3, with 7 bases fitting TRBD1. The CDR3 loop spans 14 amino acids. Germline V gene data show CDR1 as MNHNS and CDR2 as SASEGT. V shed 5 bases and J 0 bases; nucleotides not matched to a gene: 1. The CDR3 coding sequence is TGTGCCAGCAGTACAGGGGACTCTGGAAACACCATATATTTT. Amino acid sequence: CASSTGDSGNTIYF.

The chain couples TRBV5-1 to TRBJ2-7, with D possibly TRBD2 on 6 matching bases. CDR1 is SGHRS, CDR2 YFSETQ, per germline. CDR3 length: 15 residues. V was shortened by 4 bases and J by 3 bases, with 17 bases between the two germline ends. In DNA, the CDR3 is TGCGCCAGCAGCCCTGACCCGGGGACTGTCTACGAGCAGTACGTC. It encodes CASSPDPGTVYEQYV.

The rearrangement joins TRBV29-1 to TRBJ2-1; no clear D gene. This CDR3 comprises 11 residues. The V end lost 7 bases, the J end lost 5 bases, and 9 bases lay between the germline ends. Germline-derived CDR1 and CDR2 are SQVTM and ANQGSEA. For the CDR3, the DNA is TGCAGCGGACAACGGAACAATGAGCAGTTCTTC. Its protein is CSGQRNNEQFF.

The chain combines TRBV27 with TRBJ2-3; TRBD2 matches 8 bases. CDR1 is MNHEY, CDR2 SMNVEV, per germline (reference sequence). The V and J ends lost 5 bases and 5 bases, in that order; junction bases with no gene match: 12. CDR3 size: 16 residues. In DNA, the CDR3 is TGTGCCAGCAGTACTCCCCTCGGGGGGGTTGAAGATACGCAGTATTTT. Protein product: CASSTPLGGVEDTQYF.

V is TRBV5-1 and J is TRBJ2-5; the D call may be TRBD1 or TRBD2 (6 bases each). The CDR3 runs 15 residues. Per the germline V gene, CDR1 is SGHRS and CDR2 is YFSETQ. The V gene lost 3 bases and the J gene lost 2 bases, with 14 bases spanning the gap. The CDR3 loop reads CASSSSGAFQETQYF. CDR3 nucleotide sequence: TGCGCCAGCAGCTCTTCGGGGGCATTTCAAGAGACCCAGTACTTC.

The V gene is TRBV10-2, the J gene TRBJ2-5; possible D gene TRBD1, 5 bases. The CDR3 runs 14 residues. Trimming took off 5 bases at V and 2 bases at J, with 12 bases between the two ends. Germline assignment: CDR1 WSHSY and CDR2 SAAADI. CDR3: CASSLGDPQETQYF. CDR3 in DNA: TGCGCCAGCAGTTTAGGGGATCCACAAGAGACCCAGTACTTC.

V gene TRBV2 combines with J gene TRBJ2-1; TRBD1 is a possible D gene (9 bases). The CDR3 contains 15 residues. Trimming removed 7 bases at V and 6 bases at J, with 19 bases between. Germline V gives CDR1 SNHLY, CDR2 FYNNEI. The CDR3 protein is CASTVGQGTSNEQFF. CDR3 in DNA: TGTGCCAGCACCGTTGGACAGGGGACTAGCAATGAGCAGTTCTTC.

V gene TRBV5-4 combines with J gene TRBJ2-3; D gene ambiguous. Germline CDR1 reads SGHNT; CDR2 reads YYREEE (reference sequence). The CDR3 consists of 13 residues. V gave up 1 base and J gave up 3 bases, with 6 bases separating them. The CDR3 sequence: CASSLKGTDTQYF. CDR3 nucleotides: TGTGCCAGCAGCTTGAAAGGGACAGATACGCAGTATTTT.

The rearrangement links TRBV21-1 to TRBJ2-5; TRBD2 is the table's D call, not checked against the DNA. TRBV21-1 is a pseudogene locus. There are 17 residues in the CDR3. The CDR3 region has the DNA TGTGCCAGCAGCAAAAAATTAGTTGGAGAGTGTTGGGAGACCCAGTACTTC. It yields the protein CASSKKLVGECWETQYF.

This clone occurred once. V gene TRBV7-8 combines with J gene TRBJ1-6, with TRBD1 identical over 12 bases. CDR3 length equals 15 residues. Germline CDR1 reads SGHVS; CDR2 reads FQNEAQ. V was clipped by 7 bases and J by 9 bases; unmatched bases: 7. The CDR3 DNA reads as TGTGCCAGCAAGATAATGGGACAGGGGGCTTCACCCCTCCACTTT. This sequence encodes CASKIMGQGASPLHF.

Only one count was recorded for this clone. The DNA is left out, because the CDR3 cannot be placed on it with certainty; the CDR3 is given as TCRdb lists it. V gene TRBV12-2 combines with J gene TRBJ2-3; TRBD2 is taken as the D call from the table, unchecked against the DNA. TRBV12-2 is classified as a pseudogene. The CDR3 spans 17 amino acids, including both terminal residues. CDR3 in amino acids: CASRLVGTGTLTDTQYF.

V is TRBV7-2 and J is TRBJ2-2; D not resolved. Trimming removed 5 bases at V and 7 bases at J, with 8 bases between. CDR3 length equals 12 residues. Germline CDR1 SGHTA, CDR2 FQGNSA. CDR3 nucleotide sequence: TGTGCCAGCAGCCTCCCGGTCGGGGAGCTGTTTTTT. This gives the protein CASSLPVGELFF.